This is a list of T cell receptor beta chains from one sample in a study of blood T cell repertoires in COVID-19. The assay was immunoSEQ multiplex PCR, and TCRdb's table has in-frame clones only and misses some. The repertoire has tens of thousands of clones, about 83% of them found once; the top ten carry 39%. The specimen sequenced was peripheral blood. The receptors originated from a man older than 75 with active or convalescent COVID-19. The CDR3 runs from the conserved cysteine through the conserved F or W. The order of the fields is D gene, clone size, V gene, J gene, CDR3 protein, CDR3 DNA. D genes are given only for firm matches. Clone size is given for some rows only: seen once, a few or many times, or a class if the clone is expanded.

>TRBD1|.|TRBV11-3|TRBJ2-7
CASSQTGVSYEQYF
TGTGCCAGCAGCCAAACAGGGGTCTCTTACGAGCAGTACTTC
>.|few|TRBV7-9|TRBJ2-7
CASSLQSQAMYF
TGTGCCAGCAGCTTACAGTCCCAGGCCATGTACTTC
>.|few|TRBV10-3|TRBJ2-7
CAISESQGEQYF
TGTGCCATCAGTGAGTCGCAGGGCGAGCAGTACTTC
>.|.|TRBV15|TRBJ1-1
CATSRERRTEAFF
TGTGCCACCAGCAGAGAGAGGCGCACTGAAGCTTTCTTT
>TRBD1|.|TRBV12-5|TRBJ1-1
CASDQGGNTEAFF
TGTGCTAGTGACCAGGGGGGTAACACTGAAGCTTTCTTT
>TRBD2|once|TRBV5-6|TRBJ2-5
CASSSPGTSGGGETQYF
TGTGCCAGCAGCTCCCCCGGGACTAGCGGGGGGGGAGAGACCCAGTACTTC
>.|.|TRBV19|TRBJ1-2
CASSINRENYGYTF
TGTGCCAGTAGTATAAACAGGGAGAACTATGGCTACACCTTC
>TRBD1|.|TRBV7-8|TRBJ1-5
CASSLTGERGQPQHF
TGTGCCAGCAGCTTAACAGGGGAGAGAGGTCAGCCCCAGCATTTT
>.|.|TRBV5-5|TRBJ2-3
CASSLASLDTQYF
TGTGCCAGCAGCTTGGCTAGCCTGGATACGCAGTATTTT
>TRBD1|once|TRBV15|TRBJ1-3
CATSTGTAGNTIYF
TGTGCCACCAGCACCGGGACAGCTGGAAACACCATATATTTT
>.|.|TRBV15|TRBJ2-5
CATSSNRAETQYF
TGTGCCACCAGCAGTAACAGGGCAGAGACCCAGTACTTC
>TRBD1|few|TRBV19|TRBJ1-1
CASMSGGQNTEAFF
TGTGCCAGTATGTCAGGGGGACAGAACACTGAAGCTTTCTTT
>TRBD1|.|TRBV5-1|TRBJ2-7
CASSPQGNEQYF
TGCGCCAGCAGCCCACAGGGGAACGAGCAGTACTTC
>TRBD2|few|TRBV7-2|TRBJ2-7
CASSLVGLAGASYEQYF
TGTGCCAGCAGCTTAGTAGGGCTAGCGGGAGCCAGCTACGAGCAGTACTTC
>.|.|TRBV20-1|TRBJ2-1
CSASTRGANSYNEQFF
TGCAGTGCTAGTACTCGGGGGGCGAATTCTTACAATGAGCAGTTCTTC
>.|.|TRBV30|TRBJ1-2
CAWSRPQGTVYGYTF
TGTGCCTGGAGTAGGCCCCAGGGGACGGTCTACGGCTACACCTTC
>TRBD2|.|TRBV2|TRBJ2-7
CASIETSVYEQYF
TGTGCCAGCATCGAGACTAGCGTTTACGAGCAGTACTTC
>.|few|TRBV18|TRBJ2-7
CASSPPILTYEQYF
TGTGCCAGCTCACCACCGATATTGACTTACGAGCAGTACTTC
>.|.|TRBV7-9|TRBJ1-6
CASSPITNNSPLHF
TGTGCCAGCAGCCCTATCACTAATAATTCACCCCTCCACTTT
>TRBD1|.|TRBV2|TRBJ1-2
CASSEGDRGYASYTF
TGTGCCAGCAGTGAAGGGGACAGGGGGTATGCGAGCTACACCTTC
>TRBD2|.|TRBV4-1|TRBJ2-7
CASSQGSGGVYEQYF
TGCGCCAGCAGCCAAGGGAGCGGGGGGGTCTACGAGCAGTACTTC
>.|.|TRBV28|TRBJ1-1
CASSFHRDDTEAFF
TGTGCCAGCAGTTTCCACCGGGATGACACTGAAGCTTTCTTT
>.|.|TRBV5-6|TRBJ2-1
CASSPSGTGAYNEQFF
TGTGCCAGCAGCCCATCCGGGACTGGGGCCTACAATGAGCAGTTCTTC
>.|.|TRBV12-2|TRBJ2-3
CASRLEQGCDTQYF
TGTGCAAGTCGCTTGGAGCAGGGGTGTGATACGCAGTATTTT
>.|.|TRBV18|TRBJ2-3
CASSPSGDHSTDTQYF
TGTGCCAGCTCACCGTCCGGGGATCATAGCACAGATACGCAGTATTTT
>TRBD2|.|TRBV4-3|TRBJ2-5
CASSQGGGQETQYF
TGCGCCAGCAGCCAAGGGGGGGGTCAAGAGACCCAGTACTTC
>.|.|TRBV15|TRBJ2-2
CATSRDLSSVSTGELFF
TGTGCCACCAGCAGAGATCTGTCTAGCGTGTCAACCGGGGAGCTGTTTTTT
>.|.|TRBV10-3|TRBJ2-1
CAISAGTFDNEQFF
TGTGCCATCAGTGCCGGGACTTTCGACAATGAGCAGTTCTTC
>TRBD2|.|TRBV6-5|TRBJ2-7
CASFGGSSYEQYF
TGTGCCAGCTTCGGCGGGAGCTCCTACGAGCAGTACTTC
>TRBD1|.|TRBV4-1|TRBJ1-6
CASSPQAWDRDSPLHF
TGCGCCAGCAGCCCGCAAGCGTGGGACAGGGATTCACCCCTCCACTTT
>TRBD1|.|TRBV7-2|TRBJ1-4
CASSHLDRATNEKLFF
TGTGCCAGCAGCCACCTCGACAGGGCAACTAATGAAAAACTGTTTTTT
>.|.|TRBV5-1|TRBJ1-2
CASSPRQRGGYTF
TGCGCCAGCAGCCCCCGACAGAGAGGTGGCTACACCTTC
>TRBD2|.|TRBV23-1|TRBJ2-2
CASSQSVPTSHQLAGANTGELFF
TGCGCCAGCAGTCAATCCGTCCCCACCTCTCATCAACTAGCGGGAGCGAACACCGGGGAGCTGTTTTTT